This entry is about one TCR beta chain. The data were obtained in a study of identical twins. The CDR3 has 14 residues. The germline V gene has CDR1 MDHEN and CDR2 SYDVKM. Trimming cost V 6 bases and J 7 bases, with 18 bases left between them. Each cDNA held unique molecular identifiers, and template switching gave it a universal primer site. TCRdb called the 5' RACE reads again in MiXCR, with one record for every CDR3 protein. The sample has about 920,000 distinct CDR3 sequences; approximately 13% are singletons. This same sample was also part of a study on yellow fever vaccine responses in identical twins.

Sequencing input: PBMCs. The chain couples TRBV28 to TRBJ1-2; perhaps TRBD1 as D (6 bases). This clonotype was sampled from a young woman in good health. The CDR3 sequence: CASRPGQTWGGYTF. In DNA, the CDR3 is TGTGCCAGCAGACCCGGACAGACATGGGGTGGCTACACCTTC.